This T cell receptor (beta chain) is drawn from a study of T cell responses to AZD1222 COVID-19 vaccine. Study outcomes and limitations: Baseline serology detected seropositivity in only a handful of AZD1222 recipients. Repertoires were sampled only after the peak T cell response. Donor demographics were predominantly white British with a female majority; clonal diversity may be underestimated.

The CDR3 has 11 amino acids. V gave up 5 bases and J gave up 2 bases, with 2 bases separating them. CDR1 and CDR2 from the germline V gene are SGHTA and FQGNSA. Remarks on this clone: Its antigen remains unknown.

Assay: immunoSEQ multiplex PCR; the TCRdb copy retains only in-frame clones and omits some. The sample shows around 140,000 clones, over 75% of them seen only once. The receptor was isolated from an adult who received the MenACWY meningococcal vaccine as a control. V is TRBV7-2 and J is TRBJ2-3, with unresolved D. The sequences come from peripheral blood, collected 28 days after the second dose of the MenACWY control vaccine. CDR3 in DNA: TGTGCCAGCAGCCTCACAGATACGCAGTATTTT. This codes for CASSLTDTQYF.